Included here is one TCR beta chain sequence, with context. The data stem from a study of cytomegalovirus exposure and HLA in healthy donors. PCR employed 60 Vbeta and 13 Jbeta primers. The protocol was immunoSEQ multiplex PCR, while the TCRdb copy is restricted to in-frame clones and leaves out a portion. The table lists about 93,000 clones, about two thirds of them singletons, with about 5.4% in the top ten. The CDR3 spans 17 residues. Trimming cost V 3 bases and J 9 bases; bases outside gene matches: 14. The germline V gene encodes CDR1 LGHNT and CDR2 FRNRAP. The rearrangement links TRBV12-5 to TRBJ1-6; 7 bases are shared with TRBD1. The sequence derives from a boy aged 5-17 years in good health and CMV-seropositive. The sample comprised PBMCs. CDR3 in amino acids: CASGFLQGTRISSPLHF. CDR3 coding DNA: TGTGCTAGTGGTTTCCTACAGGGGACCCGGATAAGTTCACCCCTCCACTTT. Full variable domain (missing parts from reference TRBV12-5 and TRBJ1-6): DARVTQTPRHKVTEMGQEVTMRCQPILGHNTVFWYRQTMMQGLELLAYFRNRAPLDDSGMPKDRFSAEMPDATLATLKIQPSEPRDSAVYFCASGFLQGTRISSPLHFGNGTRLTVT.